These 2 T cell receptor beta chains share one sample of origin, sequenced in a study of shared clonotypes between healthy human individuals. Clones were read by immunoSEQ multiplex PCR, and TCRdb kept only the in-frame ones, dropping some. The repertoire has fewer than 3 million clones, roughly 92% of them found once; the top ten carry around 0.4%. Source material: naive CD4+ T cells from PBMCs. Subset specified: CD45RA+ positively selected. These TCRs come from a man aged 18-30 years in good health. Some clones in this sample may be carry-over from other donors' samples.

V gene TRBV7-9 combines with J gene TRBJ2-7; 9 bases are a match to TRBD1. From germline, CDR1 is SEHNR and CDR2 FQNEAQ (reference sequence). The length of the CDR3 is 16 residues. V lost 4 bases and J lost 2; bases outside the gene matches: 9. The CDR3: CASSYRNRGRPYEQYF. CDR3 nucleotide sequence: TGTGCCAGCAGCTACAGAAACAGGGGGCGGCCCTACGAGCAGTACTTC.

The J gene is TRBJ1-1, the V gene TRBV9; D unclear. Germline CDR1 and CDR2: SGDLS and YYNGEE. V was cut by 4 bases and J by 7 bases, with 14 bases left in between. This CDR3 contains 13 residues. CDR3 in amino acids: CASSPRTAGEAFF. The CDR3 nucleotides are TGTGCCAGCAGCCCCCGGACCGCGGGTGAAGCTTTCTTT.